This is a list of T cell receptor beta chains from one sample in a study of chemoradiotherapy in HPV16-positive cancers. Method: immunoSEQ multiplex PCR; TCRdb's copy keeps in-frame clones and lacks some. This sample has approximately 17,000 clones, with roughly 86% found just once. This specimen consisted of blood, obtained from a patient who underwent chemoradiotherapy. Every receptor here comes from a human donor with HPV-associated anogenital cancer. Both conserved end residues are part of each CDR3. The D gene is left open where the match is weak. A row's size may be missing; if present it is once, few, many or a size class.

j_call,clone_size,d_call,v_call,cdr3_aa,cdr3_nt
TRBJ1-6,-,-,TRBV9,CASSGGARAVNSPLHF,TGTGCCAGCAGCGGAGGGGCCAGGGCGGTCAATTCACCCCTCCACTTT
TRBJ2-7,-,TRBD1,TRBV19,CASSTRDRGSYEQYF,TGTGCCAGTAGCACCCGGGACAGGGGTTCCTACGAGCAGTACTTC
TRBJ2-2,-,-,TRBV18,CASSPRGPGELFF,TGTGCCAGCTCACCCCGGGGGCCCGGGGAGCTGTTTTTT
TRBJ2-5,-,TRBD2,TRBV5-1,CASSAGEGPFETQYF,TGCGCCAGCAGCGCCGGGGAGGGACCTTTTGAGACCCAGTACTTC
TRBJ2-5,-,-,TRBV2,CASTTTRGGQETQYF,TGTGCCAGCACCACCACTAGGGGGGGACAAGAGACCCAGTACTTC
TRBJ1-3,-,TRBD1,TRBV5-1,CASSNQGAKGNTIYF,TGCGCCAGCAGCAATCAGGGGGCGAAAGGAAACACCATATATTTT
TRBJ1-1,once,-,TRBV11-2,CASSSVRPGWNTEAFF,TGTGCCAGCAGCTCCGTTCGCCCGGGTTGGAACACTGAAGCTTTCTTT
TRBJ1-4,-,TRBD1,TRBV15,CATSRNRGEKLFF,TGTGCCACCAGCAGAAACAGGGGTGAAAAACTGTTTTTT
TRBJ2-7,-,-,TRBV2,CASSPATYEQYF,TGTGCCAGCAGCCCTGCGACCTACGAGCAGTACTTC
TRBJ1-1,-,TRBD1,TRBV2,CASWDSGMNTEAFF,TGTGCCAGCTGGGACAGCGGAATGAACACTGAAGCTTTCTTT
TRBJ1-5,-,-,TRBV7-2,CASSLKLRGTRGIQPQHF,TGTGCCAGCAGCTTAAAATTACGGGGGACCAGGGGCATTCAGCCCCAGCATTTT
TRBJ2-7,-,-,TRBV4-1,CASSQDESFSGRSHEQYF,TGCGCCAGCAGCCAAGATGAATCCTTTAGTGGGAGGTCCCACGAGCAGTACTTC
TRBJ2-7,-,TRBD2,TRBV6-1,CASSERAQSGRDF,TGTGCCAGCAGTGAACGGGCGCAAAGCGGGAGGGACTTC
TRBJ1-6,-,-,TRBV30,CAWRYREVEPLHF,TGTGCCTGGAGGTACAGGGAAGTGGAACCCCTCCACTTT
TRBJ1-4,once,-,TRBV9,CASSSQEGIGEKLFF,TGTGCCAGCAGCTCCCAGGAAGGGATTGGGGAAAAACTGTTTTTT
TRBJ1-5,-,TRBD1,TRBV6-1,CASSMIGDSMQPQHF,TGTGCCAGCAGCATGATTGGGGACAGTATGCAGCCCCAGCATTTT
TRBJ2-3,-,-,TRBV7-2,CASSLAASTDTQYF,TGTGCCAGCAGCTTAGCGGCAAGCACAGATACGCAGTATTTT
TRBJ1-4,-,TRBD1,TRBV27,CASRFQGQGSEKLFF,TGTGCCAGCAGGTTCCAGGGACAGGGTTCGGAAAAACTGTTTTTT
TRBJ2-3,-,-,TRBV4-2,CASSQEEADTQYF,TGTGCCAGCAGCCAAGAGGAGGCAGATACGCAGTATTTT
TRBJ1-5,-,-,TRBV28,CASSLGQSNQPQHF,TGTGCCAGTAGTCTCGGACAGAGCAATCAGCCCCAGCATTTT
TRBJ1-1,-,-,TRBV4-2,CASSPPGPNTEAFF,TGTGCCAGCAGCCCTCCTGGTCCGAACACTGAAGCTTTCTTT
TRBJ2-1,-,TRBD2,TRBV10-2,CASSVLAGGSSYNEQFF,TGCGCCAGCAGTGTCCTAGCGGGAGGGTCGTCCTACAATGAGCAGTTCTTC
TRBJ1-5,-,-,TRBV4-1,CASSQAGGARNQPQHF,TGCGCCAGCAGCCAAGCTGGGGGGGCGCGTAATCAGCCCCAGCATTTT
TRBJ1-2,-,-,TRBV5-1,CASSLEGAVYGYTF,TGCGCCAGCAGCTTGGAAGGTGCGGTCTATGGCTACACCTTC
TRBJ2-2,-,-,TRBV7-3,CASTNGNTGELFF,TGTGCCAGCACAAACGGGAACACCGGGGAGCTGTTTTTT
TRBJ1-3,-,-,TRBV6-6,CASSYGRTSGNTIYF,TGTGCCAGCAGTTACGGTCGCACCTCTGGAAACACCATATATTTT
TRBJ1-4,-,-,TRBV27,CASSFLGQGDEKLFF,TGTGCCAGCAGTTTTTTGGGGCAGGGTGATGAAAAACTGTTTTTT
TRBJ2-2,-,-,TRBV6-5,CASSLGSRTGELFF,TGTGCCAGCAGCCTTGGTAGCCGCACCGGGGAGCTGTTTTTT
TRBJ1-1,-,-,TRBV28,CASSFLRQTTEAFF,TGTGCCAGCAGTTTTCTCCGACAGACGACTGAAGCTTTCTTT
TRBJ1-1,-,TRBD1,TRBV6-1,CASRKTGQTENEAFF,TGTGCCAGCAGGAAAACGGGACAGACGGAGAATGAAGCTTTCTTT
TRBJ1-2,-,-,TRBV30,CALVRGRLDYGYTF,TGTGCCTTGGTCCGCGGCCGCCTGGACTATGGCTACACCTTC
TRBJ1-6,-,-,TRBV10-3,CAISSLSSYNSPLHF,TGTGCCATCAGCTCCCTAAGCTCCTATAATTCACCCCTCCACTTT
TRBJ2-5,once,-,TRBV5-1,CASSQTGTQETQYF,TGCGCCAGCAGCCAAACCGGGACCCAAGAGACCCAGTACTTC
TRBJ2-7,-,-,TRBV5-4,CASSIGADHDYEQYF,TGTGCCAGCAGCATTGGGGCAGACCACGACTACGAGCAGTACTTC
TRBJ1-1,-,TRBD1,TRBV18,CASSPKTGGWNTEAFF,TGTGCCAGCTCACCCAAGACAGGGGGCTGGAATACTGAAGCTTTCTTT
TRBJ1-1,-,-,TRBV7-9,CASSPMKAFTEAFF,TGTGCCAGCAGCCCCATGAAGGCTTTTACTGAAGCTTTCTTT
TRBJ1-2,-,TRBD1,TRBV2,CASSEYRGNYGYTF,TGTGCCAGCAGTGAGTACAGGGGGAACTATGGCTACACCTTC
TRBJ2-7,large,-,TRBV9,CASSVEGTEQYF,TGTGCCAGCAGCGTAGAAGGGACCGAGCAGTACTTC
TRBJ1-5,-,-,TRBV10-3,CAISSTGSNQPQHF,TGTGCCATCAGTTCTACAGGTAGCAATCAGCCCCAGCATTTT
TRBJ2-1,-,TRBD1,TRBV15,CATSRGTGPYNEQFF,TGTGCCACCAGCAGGGGGACAGGACCCTACAATGAGCAGTTCTTC
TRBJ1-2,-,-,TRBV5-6,CASSAAGAGYYGYTF,TGTGCCAGCAGCGCGGCAGGGGCAGGGTACTATGGCTACACCTTC
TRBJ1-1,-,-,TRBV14,CASSPDGDSAFF,TGTGCCAGCAGCCCCGACGGGGATTCGGCTTTCTTT
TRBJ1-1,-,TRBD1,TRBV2,CASSGGVPGQGLNTEAFF,TGTGCCAGCAGCGGCGGGGTCCCGGGACAGGGTTTGAACACTGAAGCTTTCTTT
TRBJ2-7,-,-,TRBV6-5,CASSRLLEAAYEQYF,TGTGCCAGCAGTCGACTACTAGAAGCGGCCTACGAGCAGTACTTC
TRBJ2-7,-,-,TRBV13,CASSLGRVEQYF,TGTGCCAGCAGCTTGGGAAGGGTCGAGCAGTACTTC
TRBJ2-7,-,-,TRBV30,CAWTTQGLVEQYF,TGTGCCTGGACCACCCAGGGCTTGGTCGAGCAGTACTTC
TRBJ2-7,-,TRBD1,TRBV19,CASSTTGGFAAEQYF,TGTGCCAGTAGTACCACAGGGGGTTTCGCTGCCGAGCAGTACTTC
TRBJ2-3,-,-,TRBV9,CASSPNRVEDTQYF,TGTGCCAGCAGTCCGAACAGGGTAGAAGATACGCAGTATTTT